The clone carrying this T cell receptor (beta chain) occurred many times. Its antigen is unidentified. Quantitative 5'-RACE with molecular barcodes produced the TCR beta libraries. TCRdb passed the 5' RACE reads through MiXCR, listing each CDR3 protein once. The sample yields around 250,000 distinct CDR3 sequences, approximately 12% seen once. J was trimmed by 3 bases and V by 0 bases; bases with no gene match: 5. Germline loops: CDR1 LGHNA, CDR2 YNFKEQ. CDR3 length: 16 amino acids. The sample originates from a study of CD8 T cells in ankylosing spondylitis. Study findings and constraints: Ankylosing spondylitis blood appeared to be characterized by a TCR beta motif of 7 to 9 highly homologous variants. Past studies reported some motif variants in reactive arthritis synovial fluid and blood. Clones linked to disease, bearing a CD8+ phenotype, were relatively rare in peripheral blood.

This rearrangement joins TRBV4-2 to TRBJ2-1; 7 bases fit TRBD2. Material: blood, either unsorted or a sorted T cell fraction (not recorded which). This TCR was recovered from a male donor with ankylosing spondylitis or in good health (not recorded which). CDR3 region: CASSQEGLAVYNEQFF. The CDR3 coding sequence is TGTGCCAGCAGCCAAGAAGGGCTAGCGGTCTACAATGAGCAGTTCTTC.